Shown below are 20 T cell receptor beta chains from a single sample sequenced in a study of shared T cell receptors in the human thymus. Only in-frame clones appear in the TCRdb table, and some are missing; sequencing was by immunoSEQ multiplex PCR. This sample carries roughly 550,000 clones, approximately 80% of them seen once, and the ten largest clones take 0.013%. These same records also appear under a second study, on human thymus T cells.

Source material: thymocytes. Receptors originate from a boy younger than two with a congenital heart defect.

This clone was seen only a few times. V gene TRBV30 combines with J gene TRBJ1-4, with D maybe TRBD1 (6 bases). Germline assignment: CDR1 GTSNPN and CDR2 SVGIG (reference sequence). Trimming pared 0 bases from V and 0 bases from J, leaving 14 bases between. The CDR3 is 17 amino acids. The CDR3 protein is CAWSVQARQATNEKLFF. The CDR3 DNA follows: TGTGCCTGGAGTGTACAAGCTCGACAGGCAACTAATGAAAAACTGTTTTTT.

The chain links TRBV6-6 to TRBJ2-5; D perhaps matches TRBD2 (5 bases). Deletions cut 4 bases from V and 2 bases from J, with 8 bases between. The CDR3 length is 13 residues. From germline, CDR1 is MNHNY and CDR2 SVGAGI (reference sequence). CDR3 coding DNA: TGTGCCAGCAGTTTTGGGAGACAAGAGACCCAGTACTTC. Translating it yields CASSFGRQETQYF.

This rearrangement joins TRBV4-3 to TRBJ2-2, with TRBD2 as a possible D gene (5 bases). The length of the CDR3 is 14 residues. Germline V CDR1 and CDR2: LGHNA, YSLEER. The V end was cut by 4 bases, the J end by 1 base, with 7 bases between. The CDR3 spells CASSRGRNTGELFF. CDR3 nucleotide sequence: TGCGCCAGCAGCCGAGGGCGGAACACCGGGGAGCTGTTTTTT.

This clone was seen more than once but under ten times. In nucleotides, the CDR3 is TGTGCCAGCAGTGAATTAGCCGTCGACTCCTACAATGAGCAGTTCTTC. Amino acids: CASSELAVDSYNEQFF. V usage is TRBV6-1 and J usage is TRBJ2-1, with D uncertain. V was clipped by 2 bases and J by 0 bases, with 11 bases between them. This CDR3 spans 16 amino acids. The germline V gene has CDR1 MNHNS and CDR2 SASEGT.

The sample holds one count of this clone. The chain has TRBV27 and TRBJ2-1, with a tentative D call TRBD2 (6 bases). V dropped 6 bases and J dropped 15 bases, with 30 bases sitting between them. Per germline, CDR1 MNHEY and CDR2 SMNVEV (reference sequence). The CDR3 length is 16 residues. CDR3 sequence (DNA): TGTGCCAGCAGCCGTAGCGTTGCTAGCGCCAACAAGATTCGGTTCTTC. It encodes CASSRSVASANKIRFF.

The chain recombines TRBV12-5 with TRBJ2-7; D is unclear. V lost 0 bases and J 0 bases, leaving 12 bases between the germline ends. The CDR3 extends over 16 amino acids. Germline CDR1 LGHNT, CDR2 FRNRAP. The CDR3 reads CASGLVERVISYEQYF. CDR3 nucleotide sequence: TGTGCTAGTGGTTTGGTAGAACGAGTGATCTCCTACGAGCAGTACTTC. Variable domain in full (rest from reference TRBV12-5 and TRBJ2-7): DARVTQTPRHKVTEMGQEVTMRCQPILGHNTVFWYRQTMMQGLELLAYFRNRAPLDDSGMPKDRFSAEMPDATLATLKIQPSEPRDSAVYFCASGLVERVISYEQYFGPGTRLTVT.

The chain is built from TRBV28 and TRBJ2-7; 9 bases are shared with TRBD1. V shed 4 bases, J shed 5 bases, and the junction held 9 bases outside the gene matches. This CDR3 is 15 amino acids long. The germline gives CDR1 MDHEN, CDR2 SYDVKM. The CDR3 reads CASSSRDRAGDEQYF. The CDR3 nucleotides are TGTGCCAGCAGTTCCCGGGACAGGGCTGGGGACGAGCAGTACTTC.

The rearrangement uses TRBV21-1 and TRBJ1-4; whether TRBD1, the table's D call, matches the DNA was not checked. TRBV21-1 is a documented pseudogene. CDR3 length equals 17 residues. CDR3 sequence reads: CASSKVGGPPGREKLFF. CDR3 nucleotide sequence: TGTGCCAGCAGCAAAGTAGGGGGCCCCCCAGGTCGGGAAAAACTGTTTTTT.

The rearrangement uses TRBV5-1 and TRBJ1-4, with TRBD1 matching over 8 bases. V trimming: 2 bases; J trimming: 8 bases; junction bases outside the gene matches: 8. CDR3 length equals 15 residues. CDR1 and CDR2 from the germline V gene are SGHRS and YFSETQ. The CDR3 coding sequence is TGCGCCAGCAGCTTCAGGACAGGGAGAAACGAAAAACTGTTTTTT. Residues: CASSFRTGRNEKLFF.

V usage is TRBV7-2 and J usage is TRBJ2-2; 14 nucleotides line up with TRBD2. The V gene end was trimmed by 5 bases and the J gene end by 7 bases; junction bases not matched to a gene: 6. Germline assignment: CDR1 SGHTA and CDR2 FQGNSA. The CDR3 spans 16 residues. The CDR3 loop is CASSGGLAGAGGELFF. CDR3 bases: TGTGCCAGCAGCGGGGGACTAGCGGGAGCCGGCGGGGAGCTGTTTTTT.

This rearrangement joins TRBV5-6 to TRBJ2-7, with unresolved D. This CDR3 comprises 13 residues. Trimming pared 4 bases from V and 6 bases from J, leaving 14 bases between. Germline V gene lookup returns CDR1 SGHDT and CDR2 YYEEEE. The CDR3 nucleotides are TGTGCCAGCAGCGCGAGAGGTGTGTGCGAGCAGTACTTC. It translates to CASSARGVCEQYF.

The genes are TRBV19 and TRBJ2-1, with D unclear. The CDR3 has 11 residues. Germline CDR1 is LNHDA and CDR2 is SQIVND (reference sequence). Trimming removed 9 bases from V and 7 bases from J, with 10 bases in between. The CDR3 region has the DNA TGTGCCAGCCTAGTTGGGAATGAGCAGTTCTTC. Translated: CASLVGNEQFF.

This clone appeared a few times. The chain employs TRBV28 and TRBJ2-1; TRBD2 matches at 14 bases. Per germline, CDR1 MDHEN and CDR2 SYDVKM. V shed 5 bases and J 6 bases; nucleotides not matched to a gene: 3. The CDR3 runs to 15 residues. CDR3 protein: CASSRLAGGSNEQFF. The DNA for the CDR3 is TGTGCCAGCAGTCGACTAGCGGGAGGGTCCAATGAGCAGTTCTTC.

The chain couples TRBV5-6 to TRBJ2-7; 12 positions match TRBD1. CDR3 length equals 15 residues. J was trimmed by 5 bases and V by 0 bases; bases with no gene match: 3. The V gene's germline CDR1 is SGHDT and CDR2 YYEEEE. The CDR3 reads CASSLEGQGAHEQYF. CDR3 sequence (DNA): TGTGCCAGCAGCTTGGAGGGACAGGGGGCCCACGAGCAGTACTTC.

In this sample, this clone turned up a few times. The CDR3 loop is CASSLVGGNTIYF. DNA for the CDR3: TGCGCCAGCAGCTTGGTCGGGGGAAACACCATATATTTT. This chain uses TRBV5-1 with TRBJ1-3; D unclear. This CDR3 spans 13 amino acids. V gave up 0 bases and J gave up 4 bases, with 5 bases separating them. Germline CDR1 reads SGHRS; CDR2 reads YFSETQ.

The V gene is TRBV4-2, the J gene TRBJ2-7, with 7 bases that match TRBD1. The CDR3 sequence is 18 residues long. Germline V gene data show CDR1 as LGHNA and CDR2 as YNFKEQ. V lost 4 bases, J lost 2 bases, and 17 bases stayed unmatched. The DNA of the CDR3 is TGTGCCAGCAGCCCCAAGTTCCACCGGGACAGTATTACCTACGAGCAGTACTTC. Amino acid sequence: CASSPKFHRDSITYEQYF.

The rearrangement joins TRBV4-2 to TRBJ2-7, with a possible D match to TRBD2 (5 bases). The V and J ends lost 0 bases and 0 bases respectively, with 30 bases between them. The length of the CDR3 is 22 residues. Looked up from germline, CDR1 is LGHNA and CDR2 is YNFKEQ. DNA of the CDR3: TGTGCCAGCAGCCAAGAAAATAGAAGGGAAAAGGGTGGACTCATGCTCTCCTACGAGCAGTACTTC. This sequence encodes CASSQENRREKGGLMLSYEQYF.

The CDR3 region has the DNA TGTGCCAGGTTACCGGGAAGTCCTAATTCCGAGCAGTACTTC. Protein: CARLPGSPNSEQYF. The chain recombines TRBV19 with TRBJ2-7, with D possibly matching TRBD2 (5 bases). The CDR3 has 14 residues. Germline loops: CDR1 LNHDA, CDR2 SQIVND (reference sequence). V lost 9 bases and J lost 6, with 21 bases in between.

V gene TRBV12-2 combines with J gene TRBJ2-3; whether TRBD2, the table's D call, matches the DNA was not checked. TRBV12-2 is a recognized pseudogene. This CDR3 is 15 amino acids long. CDR3 protein: CASRPPGRFGDTQYF. CDR3 DNA sequence: TGTGCAAGTCGCCCCCCCGGGAGGTTCGGGGATACGCAGTATTTT.

This chain uses TRBV10-3 with TRBJ2-3; D is undetermined. There are 12 residues in the CDR3. The V end was cut by 8 bases, the J end by 0 bases, with 6 bases between. The germline V gene has CDR1 ENHRY and CDR2 SYGVKD. CDR3 amino acids: CAIGPSTDTQYF. DNA of the CDR3: TGTGCCATCGGGCCGAGCACAGATACGCAGTATTTT.